In this sample, the clone carrying this T cell receptor (beta chain) turned up once. Produced via immunoSEQ multiplex PCR; TCRdb's table is partial and in-frame only. The data hold roughly 93,000 clones, with around 90% observed a single time. These data belong to a study of T cell changes during pregnancy in multiple sclerosis. V lost 2 bases and J lost 0; bases outside the gene matches: 11. Germline V CDR1 and CDR2: KGHSH, LQKENI. This CDR3 comprises 18 residues. The V call is TRBV18, the J call TRBJ2-7; 9 positions agree with TRBD1. This sequence originates from a female donor with multiple sclerosis, enrolled in a pregnancy study. The sample here was peripheral blood, taken before pregnancy. The CDR3 sequence: CASSPISEPGQGSYEQYF. The CDR3 coding sequence is TGTGCCAGCTCACCAATCAGCGAACCGGGACAGGGCTCCTACGAGCAGTACTTC.